This passage covers 25 T cell receptor beta chains from one sample sequenced in a study of T cell responses to AZD1222 COVID-19 vaccine. The assay was immunoSEQ multiplex PCR, and TCRdb's table has in-frame clones only and misses some. The sample shows roughly 100,000 clones, roughly 87% of them seen only once. Specimen: peripheral blood, collected 28 days after the second AZD1222 dose. These receptors all stem from an adult who received the AZD1222 COVID-19 vaccine.

CDR3 sequence: CASSRSGSDQETQYF. The CDR3 DNA follows: TGTGCCAGCTCAAGGAGCGGGAGCGACCAAGAGACCCAGTACTTC. The V and J genes are TRBV18 and TRBJ2-5; 8 bases map to TRBD2. CDR3 size: 15 residues. Germline V gene sequence: CDR1 KGHSH, CDR2 LQKENI. J gave up 0 bases and V 5 bases, and 5 bases lay outside the gene matches.

In this sample, this clone turned up once. This chain uses TRBV7-2 with TRBJ1-2; D remains ambiguous. The CDR3 runs to 13 residues. V was trimmed by 2 bases and J by 8 bases, leaving 12 bases between them. Germline CDR1 is SGHTA and CDR2 is FQGNSA. CDR3 nucleotides: TGTGCCAGCAGCTTAAGGGAAGTAAGCGGCTACACCTTC. Its protein product is CASSLREVSGYTF. The whole variable domain, filled in from reference TRBV7-2 and TRBJ1-2, reads GAGVSQSPSNKVTEKGKDVELRCDPISGHTALYWYRQSLGQGLEFLIYFQGNSAPDKSGLPSDRFSAERTGGSVSTLTIQRTQQEDSAVYLCASSLREVSGYTFGSGTRLTVV.

This chain connects TRBV5-1 to TRBJ2-7; TRBD1 is a possible D gene (5 bases). CDR3 length: 13 amino acids. Germline V lookup: CDR1 SGHRS, CDR2 YFSETQ. The V gene lost 1 base and the J gene lost 4 bases, with 9 bases spanning the gap. The CDR3 coding sequence is TGCGCCAGCAGCTTGTCAGGGAAGTACGAGCAGTACTTC. This sequence encodes CASSLSGKYEQYF.

The V gene is TRBV27, the J gene TRBJ2-5; 8 bases agree with TRBD2. The germline gives CDR1 MNHEY, CDR2 SMNVEV (reference sequence). With 5 bases clipped from V and 3 bases from J, the junction kept 11 bases outside the gene matches. The CDR3 sequence is 16 residues long. Here the CDR3 reads CASSRAVSAGEETQYF. Here the CDR3 DNA reads TGTGCCAGCAGTCGGGCGGTTTCAGCGGGAGAAGAGACCCAGTACTTC.

This chain's CDR3 is CASSHGSFWGRVYEQYF. For the CDR3, the DNA is TGTGCCAGCAGCCATGGGAGCTTCTGGGGGAGGGTGTACGAGCAGTACTTC. V and J are TRBV3-1 (or the pseudogene TRBV3-2) and TRBJ2-7; 7 nucleotides line up with TRBD2. V dropped 3 bases and J dropped 4; count of bases not matched to a gene: 15. Germline V gene lookup returns CDR1 LGHDT and CDR2 YNNKEL (reference sequence). The CDR3 spans 17 residues.

This clone turned up a few times. The V call is TRBV12-3 or TRBV12-4, the J call TRBJ2-1; D may be TRBD2 (5 bases). The CDR3 spans 13 residues. The germline V and J ends were trimmed by 6 bases and 8 bases, with 14 bases remaining between them. The CDR3 DNA is TGTGCCAGCAGCATAGTAGAGGGCGATGAGCAGTTCTTC. Translating it yields CASSIVEGDEQFF.

The chain has TRBV18 and TRBJ2-7; 9 nucleotides match TRBD1. The germline gives CDR1 KGHSH, CDR2 LQKENI. With 6 bases clipped from V and 3 bases from J, the junction kept 9 bases outside the gene matches. The CDR3 totals 15 residues. The CDR3 DNA follows: TGTGCCAGCTCGCCGGACAGGGGATTCCTCTACGAGCAGTACTTC. Amino acids: CASSPDRGFLYEQYF.

The rearrangement uses TRBV4-1 and TRBJ2-7; D is uncertain. Germline V gene lookup returns CDR1 MGHRA and CDR2 YSYEKL. This CDR3 region has 15 residues. V lost 4 bases, J lost 2 bases, and 15 bases lay in between. Written as DNA, the CDR3 is TGCGCCAGCAGCCCTCCATTGGCTCCTCCCTACGAGCAGTACTTC. Translation: CASSPPLAPPYEQYF.

V and J are TRBV11-1 and TRBJ1-2, with 12 positions matching TRBD1. Germline-derived CDR1 and CDR2 are SGHAT and FQDESV (reference sequence). With 5 bases clipped from V and 7 bases from J, the junction kept 11 bases outside the gene matches. The CDR3 length is 16 residues. CDR3 DNA sequence: TGTGCCAGCAGCCCCGGGACAGGGGGCACGACGTTTGGCTACACCTTC. Protein product: CASSPGTGGTTFGYTF.

The V call is TRBV5-1, the J call TRBJ2-3; the D gene is possibly TRBD1 (5 bases). This CDR3 has 14 amino acids. Germline V gene data show CDR1 as SGHRS and CDR2 as YFSETQ. Trimming removed 1 base from V and 4 bases from J, with 10 bases in between. In DNA, the CDR3 is TGCGCCAGCAGCTTGCAGACAGCATCAGATACGCAGTATTTT. This codes for CASSLQTASDTQYF.

This chain links TRBV18 with TRBJ1-1; D gene unclear. The ends were cut back, 1 base at V and 4 bases at J, with 4 bases in the middle. This CDR3 is 12 amino acids long. Germline values: CDR1 KGHSH, CDR2 LQKENI. The CDR3 nucleotides read TGTGCCAGCTCACCACTGACCACTGAAGCTTTCTTT. It is translated as CASSPLTTEAFF.

The chain has TRBV2 and TRBJ1-2; 7 bases are a match to TRBD1. The CDR3 contains 16 residues. Losses at the gene ends were 2 bases for V and 4 bases for J; bases not matched to a gene: 10. From germline, CDR1 is SNHLY and CDR2 FYNNEI. CDR3 sequence: CASSEWLGQAGYGYTF. The CDR3 DNA reads as TGTGCCAGCAGTGAATGGCTTGGACAGGCGGGCTATGGCTACACCTTC. Combining the CDR3 with reference TRBV2 and TRBJ1-2 gives the whole variable domain EPEVTQTPSHQVTQMGQEVILRCVPISNHLYFYWYRQILGQKVEFLVSFYNNEISEKSEIFDDQFSVERPDGSNFTLKIRSTKLEDSAMYFCASSEWLGQAGYGYTFGSGTRLTVV.

The chain couples TRBV7-2 to TRBJ1-1; D is perhaps TRBD1 (5 bases). There are 15 residues in the CDR3. Germline V gene sequence: CDR1 SGHTA, CDR2 FQGNSA. Trimming pared 2 bases from V and 0 bases from J, leaving 10 bases between. CDR3 DNA: TGTGCCAGCAGCTTATGGGACCCTATGAACACTGAAGCTTTCTTT. Translating gives CASSLWDPMNTEAFF.

The V gene is TRBV19, the J gene TRBJ2-2; TRBD2 might be the D (6 bases). Looked up from germline, CDR1 is LNHDA and CDR2 is SQIVND (reference sequence). The length of the CDR3 is 15 residues. The V end lost 7 bases, the J end lost 3 bases, and 15 bases lay between the germline ends. DNA of the CDR3: TGTGCCAGTACTTATGGAGGGTGGGACACCGGGGAGCTGTTTTTT. Its protein is CASTYGGWDTGELFF.

V gene TRBV2 combines with J gene TRBJ1-6; perhaps TRBD1 as D (6 bases). Trimming left V 7 bases short and J 8 bases short, with 12 bases between. The CDR3 runs to 13 residues. Per the germline V gene, CDR1 is SNHLY and CDR2 is FYNNEI. The DNA of the CDR3 is TGTGCCAGCAAACAGGGTGTGGATTCACCCCTCCACTTT. This sequence encodes CASKQGVDSPLHF.

The rearrangement uses TRBV9 and TRBJ2-1, with 9 bases identical to TRBD2. Germline trimming cut 6 bases from V and 3 bases from J; bases unmatched to any gene: 13. The germline V gene has CDR1 SGDLS and CDR2 YYNGEE. The CDR3 spans 17 residues. The CDR3 DNA follows: TGTGCCAGCACCCCTATGGAAGGGACTAGCAGCTACAATGAGCAGTTCTTC. This sequence encodes CASTPMEGTSSYNEQFF.

V gene TRBV28 combines with J gene TRBJ2-3; TRBD1 might be the D (6 bases). The ends were cut back, 4 bases at V and 0 bases at J, with 8 bases in the middle. Germline V gene sequence: CDR1 MDHEN, CDR2 SYDVKM. The CDR3 length is 14 residues. The CDR3 sequence: CASSSRGSTDTQYF. The CDR3 DNA follows: TGTGCCAGCAGTTCCAGGGGCAGCACAGATACGCAGTATTTT.

V gene TRBV3-1 (or the pseudogene TRBV3-2) combines with J gene TRBJ2-7; D gene ambiguous. V lost 1 base and J lost 9, with 10 bases in between. CDR3 length equals 12 residues. Germline V gene lookup returns CDR1 LGHDT and CDR2 YNNKEL (reference sequence). CDR3 bases: TGTGCCAGCAGCCAAGGATTCTCCGGGCAGTACTTC. Protein sequence: CASSQGFSGQYF.

The V and J genes are TRBV16 and TRBJ2-7; no reliable D call. CDR1 is KGHSY, CDR2 FQNENV, per germline. Between the trimmed V and J ends, which lost 4 bases and 3 bases, there was a span of 16 bases. This CDR3 spans 15 amino acids. The chain's CDR3 is CASSLRTASDYEQYF. CDR3 coding DNA: TGTGCCAGCAGCCTCCGGACGGCGTCGGACTACGAGCAGTACTTC.

This chain joins TRBV2 and TRBJ2-3; D gene unclear. Trimming took 3 bases from V and 6 from J, leaving 7 bases between them. The CDR3 consists of 12 residues. In germline, CDR1 is SNHLY, CDR2 FYNNEI. The DNA of the CDR3 is TGTGCCAGCAGTGAGGGCCGGGATACGCAGTATTTT. Its translation: CASSEGRDTQYF. Using reference TRBV2 and TRBJ2-3 for the parts outside the CDR3, the full variable domain is EPEVTQTPSHQVTQMGQEVILRCVPISNHLYFYWYRQILGQKVEFLVSFYNNEISEKSEIFDDQFSVERPDGSNFTLKIRSTKLEDSAMYFCASSEGRDTQYFGPGTRLTVL.

This chain links TRBV30 with TRBJ1-5, with D perhaps matching TRBD1 (5 bases). Between the trimmed V and J ends, which lost 1 base and 3 bases, there was a span of 13 bases. CDR1 and CDR2 (germline): GTSNPN, SVGIG (reference sequence). The CDR3 is 15 residues long. CDR3 in amino acids: CAWSAAGLFNQPQHF. CDR3 DNA sequence: TGTGCCTGGAGTGCCGCGGGACTGTTCAATCAGCCCCAGCATTTT.

The rearrangement links TRBV30 to TRBJ2-7, with a possible D match to TRBD1 (6 bases). Germline loops: CDR1 GTSNPN, CDR2 SVGIG (reference sequence). This CDR3 has 14 amino acids. V lost 2 bases and J 5 bases, leaving 16 bases between the germline ends. The CDR3 sequence: CAWSPSLQGDEQYF. The CDR3 DNA follows: TGTGCCTGGAGTCCGTCATTACAGGGTGACGAGCAGTACTTC.

V and J are TRBV9 and TRBJ2-7, with D perhaps matching TRBD1 or TRBD2 (5 bases each). The CDR3 extends over 17 amino acids. The V and J ends lost 2 bases and 4 bases respectively, with 22 bases between them. Germline-derived CDR1 and CDR2 are SGDLS and YYNGEE. CDR3 in DNA: TGTGCCAGCAGCGTCGGAAATCCGGGGCCGATGGGGTACGAGCAGTACTTC. Protein product: CASSVGNPGPMGYEQYF.

The V and J genes are TRBV27 and TRBJ1-4; D ambiguous. The CDR3 sequence is 16 residues long. CDR1 MNHEY and CDR2 SMNVEV come from the germline V gene (reference sequence). The V end was cut by 3 bases, the J end by 1 base, with 12 bases between. The CDR3 protein is CASSFRQELTNEKLFF. The CDR3 region has the DNA TGTGCCAGCAGTTTCCGGCAGGAACTAACTAATGAAAAACTGTTTTTT.

The chain has TRBV27 and TRBJ2-3, with 9 bases that match TRBD1. Germline assignment: CDR1 MNHEY and CDR2 SMNVEV (reference sequence). The trim removed 0 bases at V and 2 bases at J, leaving 3 bases unmatched. The CDR3 is 16 residues long. CDR3 in DNA: TGTGCCAGCAGTTTATCGGGACAGGGTTTCACAGATACGCAGTATTTT. It is translated as CASSLSGQGFTDTQYF.